This passage covers 27 T cell receptor beta chains from one sample sequenced in a study of blood T cell repertoires in COVID-19. Clones were sequenced by immunoSEQ multiplex PCR, and TCRdb holds only the in-frame ones, with some missing. Of 130,000 or so clones detected, 88% appear once; the ten largest clones hold roughly 8%. The sample consisted of peripheral blood. These receptors all stem from a man in his fifties with acute or convalescent COVID-19.

Only one count was recorded for this clone. V is TRBV18 and J is TRBJ1-3; D remains ambiguous. CDR1 is KGHSH and CDR2 is LQKENI in the germline V gene. This CDR3 is 18 amino acids long. The V end was cut by 3 bases, the J end by 0 bases, with 18 bases between. The CDR3 bases are TGTGCCAGCTCACCCCTCCACCCTCGTGGGAGCTCTGGAAACACCATATATTTT. Translated: CASSPLHPRGSSGNTIYF.

This chain joins TRBV4-1 and TRBJ2-5, with 10 bases aligning to TRBD2. Germline-derived CDR1 and CDR2 are MGHRA and YSYEKL. The CDR3 runs 17 residues. V trimming: 3 bases; J trimming: 2 bases; junction bases outside the gene matches: 9. CDR3 nucleotides: TGCGCCAGCAGCCATGGTCTAGCGGGAGCCTCGCAAGAGACCCAGTACTTC. Encoded protein: CASSHGLAGASQETQYF.

V gene TRBV19 combines with J gene TRBJ1-4; 7 bases map to TRBD1. V dropped 1 base and J dropped 8; count of bases not matched to a gene: 10. In germline, CDR1 is LNHDA, CDR2 SQIVND (reference sequence). The CDR3 sequence is 16 residues long. The CDR3 DNA reads as TGTGCCAGTAGTATAGCCGACGCCGGGACAGAGGAAAAACTGTTTTTT. Protein sequence: CASSIADAGTEEKLFF. The complete variable domain, with remaining parts taken from reference TRBV19 and TRBJ1-4, reads DGGITQSPKYLFRKEGQNVTLSCEQNLNHDAMYWYRQDPGQGLRLIYYSQIVNDFQKGDIAEGYSVSREKKESFPLTVTSAQKNPTAFYLCASSIADAGTEEKLFFGSGTQLSVL.

This clone was observed a handful of times. The chain combines TRBV9 with TRBJ1-3; TRBD1 might be the D (6 bases). Germline CDR1 reads SGDLS; CDR2 reads YYNGEE. CDR3 size: 17 residues. The V gene lost 0 bases and the J gene lost 2 bases, with 15 bases spanning the gap. The CDR3 nucleotides read TGTGCCAGCAGCGTAGCACAGGGAAATTCGCCTGGAAACACCATATATTTT. Its protein product is CASSVAQGNSPGNTIYF.

The chain couples TRBV6-5 to TRBJ1-5, with a possible D match to TRBD1 (5 bases). V was pared by 6 bases and J by 0 bases, with 12 bases between. This CDR3 has 15 amino acids. Germline V CDR1 and CDR2: MNHEY, SVGAGI. CDR3 bases: TGTGCCAGCAGGACAGAGACTTATAGCAATCAGCCCCAGCATTTT. Its protein is CASRTETYSNQPQHF.

The chain joins TRBV24-1 to TRBJ2-3; possible D gene TRBD2, 5 bases. The CDR3 is 16 residues long. From germline, CDR1 is KGHDR and CDR2 SFDVKD. V was shortened by 2 bases and J by 2 bases, with 13 bases between the two germline ends. Here the CDR3 DNA reads TGTGCCACCAGTGATTCCATAGGAGGCAACACAGATACGCAGTATTTT. This encodes CATSDSIGGNTDTQYF.

The CDR3 loop is CASSSIWDRYTGELFF. The CDR3 DNA reads TGTGCCAGCAGCTCGATTTGGGACAGATACACCGGGGAGCTGTTTTTT. V and J are TRBV7-8 and TRBJ2-2, with 7 positions matching TRBD1. Trimming removed 4 bases from V and 3 bases from J; junction bases left unmatched: 8. The CDR3 is 16 amino acids. From germline, CDR1 is SGHVS and CDR2 FQNEAQ.

This chain joins TRBV7-2 and TRBJ2-3, with TRBD2 as a possible D gene (6 bases). Trimming shortened V by 2 bases and J by 6 bases, and 12 bases separated the two germline ends. Per the germline V gene, CDR1 is SGHTA and CDR2 is FQGNSA. The CDR3 spans 14 residues. The CDR3 is CASSLRSGVDTQYF. DNA of the CDR3: TGTGCCAGCAGCTTAAGATCGGGGGTCGATACGCAGTATTTT.

V and J are TRBV5-1 and TRBJ2-7; 10 bases map to TRBD1. Germline values: CDR1 SGHRS, CDR2 YFSETQ. CDR3 length: 15 amino acids. Trimming cost V 4 bases and J 0 bases; bases outside gene matches: 4. The CDR3 region is CASSPWDRGSYEQYF. In DNA form, the CDR3 reads TGCGCCAGCAGCCCTTGGGACAGGGGCTCCTACGAGCAGTACTTC.

The chain couples TRBV19 to TRBJ1-2; D perhaps matches TRBD1 (6 bases). The CDR3 runs to 13 residues. Trimming stripped 5 bases from V and 3 bases from J, with 10 bases between. Germline CDR1 LNHDA, CDR2 SQIVND (reference sequence). Here the CDR3 DNA reads TGTGCCAGTAGTTTACAGGGCTACTATGGCTACACCTTC. Translated: CASSLQGYYGYTF. The whole variable domain, filled in from reference TRBV19 and TRBJ1-2, reads DGGITQSPKYLFRKEGQNVTLSCEQNLNHDAMYWYRQDPGQGLRLIYYSQIVNDFQKGDIAEGYSVSREKKESFPLTVTSAQKNPTAFYLCASSLQGYYGYTFGSGTRLTVV.

This rearrangement joins TRBV28 to TRBJ2-3, with a possible D match to TRBD1 (5 bases). The CDR3 has 13 amino acids. The germline V gene encodes CDR1 MDHEN and CDR2 SYDVKM. V was pared by 8 bases and J by 1 base, with 10 bases between. For the CDR3, the DNA is TGTGCCAGCTCCCTAGGGGGCACAGATACGCAGTATTTT. It codes for CASSLGGTDTQYF.

The chain is built from TRBV6-2 or TRBV6-3 and TRBJ2-7, with D unresolved. The CDR3 loop spans 16 amino acids. The ends were cut back, 0 bases at V and 0 bases at J, with 12 bases in the middle. Germline lookup yields CDR1 MNHEY and CDR2 SVGEGT. The CDR3 protein is CASSYSGDHPSYEQYF. The CDR3 coding sequence is TGTGCCAGCAGTTACTCAGGAGACCATCCCTCCTACGAGCAGTACTTC.

J is TRBJ2-5 and V is TRBV4-2; TRBD2 aligns across 8 bases. CDR3 length: 15 residues. The germline V gene has CDR1 LGHNA and CDR2 YNFKEQ. Trimming removed 0 bases from V and 4 bases from J; junction bases left unmatched: 4. The CDR3: CASSQESGRGETQYF. Written as DNA, the CDR3 is TGTGCCAGCAGCCAAGAGTCCGGGAGGGGAGAGACCCAGTACTTC.

This sequence joins TRBV18 and TRBJ1-4; D might be TRBD1 (6 bases). With 4 bases removed from V and 5 bases from J, the gap between germline ends came to 20 bases. The CDR3 is made up of 17 amino acids. CDR1 is KGHSH, CDR2 LQKENI, per germline. CDR3 DNA sequence: TGTGCCAGCTCACGGACCAATGGGGGCGCCGGAAATGAAAAACTGTTTTTT. This gives the protein CASSRTNGGAGNEKLFF.

The CDR3 DNA reads as TGCGCCAGCAGCCACCCCAGGGGGACTAGCGGGACTCAGACGGGGGAGACCCAGTACTTC. As protein: CASSHPRGTSGTQTGETQYF. V usage is TRBV4-1 and J usage is TRBJ2-5; 13 nucleotides agree with TRBD2. CDR1 and CDR2 from the germline V gene are MGHRA and YSYEKL. This CDR3 has 20 amino acids. Trimming removed 3 bases from V and 5 bases from J; junction bases left unmatched: 18.

This clone was detected only once. V gene TRBV6-5 combines with J gene TRBJ1-1; weak D call: TRBD1 (5 bases). This CDR3 has 13 amino acids. Trimming took off 10 bases at V and 3 bases at J, with 15 bases between the two ends. Germline CDR1 and CDR2: MNHEY and SVGAGI. For the CDR3, the DNA is TGTGCCACGTCCCAGACAGCCGACACTGAAGCTTTCTTT. As protein: CATSQTADTEAFF.

V gene TRBV18 combines with J gene TRBJ1-6, with D perhaps matching TRBD1 (6 bases). This CDR3 contains 14 residues. The V end was cut by 3 bases, the J end by 10 bases, with 13 bases between. The V gene's germline CDR1 is KGHSH and CDR2 LQKENI. The CDR3 here is CASSPVQGESPLHF. CDR3 in DNA: TGTGCCAGCTCACCGGTACAGGGCGAGTCACCCCTCCACTTT. Looking up the rest from reference TRBV18 and TRBJ1-6 gives the full variable domain: NAGVMQNPRHLVRRRGQEARLRCSPMKGHSHVYWYRQLPEEGLKFMVYLQKENIIDESGMPKERFSAEFPKEGPSILRIQQVVRGDSAAYFCASSPVQGESPLHFGNGTRLTVT.

The chain is built from TRBV5-1 and TRBJ2-7; 8 bases align to TRBD2. V lost 4 bases and J lost 3; bases outside the gene matches: 6. CDR3 length: 14 amino acids. Per the germline V gene, CDR1 is SGHRS and CDR2 is YFSETQ. Written as DNA, the CDR3 is TGCGCCAGCAGCCAACACAGCGGGAGCTACGAGCAGTACTTC. Protein: CASSQHSGSYEQYF.

The chain joins TRBV7-9 to TRBJ1-4, with TRBD1 matching 7 bases. The V gene's germline CDR1 is SEHNR and CDR2 FQNEAQ (reference sequence). The CDR3 loop spans 14 amino acids. Trimming cost V 5 bases and J 8 bases; bases outside gene matches: 8. The CDR3 spells CASSQTTGLEKLFF. The DNA of the CDR3 is TGTGCCAGCAGCCAAACGACAGGGTTGGAAAAACTGTTTTTT.

This clone has only a few counts. This rearrangement joins TRBV5-4 to TRBJ1-2; a weak D match, TRBD1 (6 bases). The CDR3 sequence is 16 residues long. CDR1 SGHNT and CDR2 YYREEE come from the germline V gene (reference sequence). The V gene lost 4 bases and the J gene lost 3 bases, with 19 bases spanning the gap. This CDR3 is CASSPATGRLDYGYTF. In DNA, the CDR3 is TGTGCCAGCAGCCCCGCCACAGGGCGACTTGACTATGGCTACACCTTC.

This clone showed up just a few times. This chain links TRBV6-4 with TRBJ2-3; TRBD2 matches 8 bases. The CDR3 is 16 residues long. Losses at the gene ends were 0 bases for V and 2 bases for J; bases not matched to a gene: 4. Germline CDR1 is MRHNA and CDR2 is SNTAGT. As DNA, the CDR3 is TGTGCCAGCAGTGACTCATCGGGAGGGGCCACAGATACGCAGTATTTT. Translating it yields CASSDSSGGATDTQYF.

As for this clone: Other DNA sequences in this specimen translate into the identical CDR3. The gene calls are TRBV30 and TRBJ1-5, with TRBD1 identical over 8 bases. V was clipped by 1 base and J by 2 bases; unmatched bases: 1. The CDR3 length is 14 residues. CDR1 is GTSNPN, CDR2 SVGIG, per germline (reference sequence). CDR3 coding DNA: TGTGCCTGGAGTGGGACAGGGCGCAATCAGCCCCAGCATTTT. This encodes CAWSGTGRNQPQHF. Full variable domain (remainder filled in from reference TRBV30 and TRBJ1-5): SQTIHQWPATLVQPVGSPLSLECTVEGTSNPNLYWYRQAAGRGLQLLFYSVGIGQISSEVPQNLSASRPQDRQFILSSKKLLLSDSGFYLCAWSGTGRNQPQHFGDGTRLSIL.

This clone was recorded a few times. The V gene is TRBV29-1, the J gene TRBJ2-7; TRBD2 agrees at 14 bases. The CDR3 covers 18 residues. Germline loops: CDR1 SQVTM, CDR2 ANQGSEA. V lost 3 bases and J lost 7; bases outside the gene matches: 17. CDR3 region: CSVDGRGETSGRAREQYF. The CDR3 bases are TGCAGCGTTGATGGCAGGGGCGAGACTAGCGGGAGGGCTCGTGAGCAGTACTTC.

The sample holds a few counts of this clone. The chain joins TRBV30 to TRBJ2-3; possible D gene TRBD2, 6 bases. V dropped 5 bases and J dropped 2 bases, with 14 bases sitting between them. Germline loops: CDR1 GTSNPN, CDR2 SVGIG (reference sequence). CDR3 length: 14 residues. The CDR3 protein is CAWGGVGDTDTQYF. DNA for the CDR3: TGTGCCTGGGGAGGGGTGGGAGACACAGATACGCAGTATTTT.

The chain has TRBV7-2 and TRBJ1-2, with unresolved D. The CDR3 has 13 residues. Deletions cut 3 bases from V and 0 bases from J, with 5 bases between. From germline, CDR1 is SGHTA and CDR2 FQGNSA. CDR3 sequence: CASSLRANYGYTF. The CDR3, as DNA: TGTGCCAGCAGCTTGAGGGCTAACTATGGCTACACCTTC.

The rearrangement uses TRBV3-1 (or the pseudogene TRBV3-2) and TRBJ1-2, with a tentative D call TRBD1 (5 bases). The length of the CDR3 is 14 residues. The V end lost 4 bases, the J end lost 8 bases, and 17 bases lay between the germline ends. Looked up from germline, CDR1 is LGHDT and CDR2 is YNNKEL (reference sequence). DNA of the CDR3: TGTGCCAGCAGCCCGGCGGGACCCTCTTCCGGCTACACCTTC. This codes for CASSPAGPSSGYTF.

This clone was seen only a few times. The rearrangement uses TRBV4-1 and TRBJ2-2, with 8 bases identical to TRBD2. After removal of 0 bases from V and 6 bases from J, the junction contained 9 bases not matched to a gene. The CDR3 runs 17 residues. Germline V gene sequence: CDR1 MGHRA, CDR2 YSYEKL. Written as DNA, the CDR3 is TGCGCCAGCAGCCAAGATCCGAGCGGGAGAGTTTCCGGGGAGCTGTTTTTT. This sequence encodes CASSQDPSGRVSGELFF.